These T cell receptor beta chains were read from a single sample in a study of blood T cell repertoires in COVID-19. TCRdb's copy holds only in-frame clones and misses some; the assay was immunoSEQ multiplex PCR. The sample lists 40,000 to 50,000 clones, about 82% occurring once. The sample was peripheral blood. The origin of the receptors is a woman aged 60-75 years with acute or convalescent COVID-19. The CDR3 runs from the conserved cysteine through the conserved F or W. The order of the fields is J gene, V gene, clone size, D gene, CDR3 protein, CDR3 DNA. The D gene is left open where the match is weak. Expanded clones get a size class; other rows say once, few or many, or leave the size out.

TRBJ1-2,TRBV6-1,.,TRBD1,CASSESPRGSGGNYGYTF,TGTGCCAGCAGTGAAAGCCCGCGGGGATCAGGGGGCAACTATGGCTACACCTTC
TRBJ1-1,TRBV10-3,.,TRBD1,CAISGGTGGSSNTEAFF,TGTGCCATCAGTGGCGGGACAGGGGGATCGTCGAACACTGAAGCTTTCTTT
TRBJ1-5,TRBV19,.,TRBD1,CASRATGNSNQPQHF,TGTGCCAGTAGGGCGACAGGGAATAGCAATCAGCCCCAGCATTTT
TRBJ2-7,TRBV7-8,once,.,CASSLGLGAYEQYF,TGTGCCAGCAGCTTAGGTCTAGGCGCCTACGAGCAGTACTTC
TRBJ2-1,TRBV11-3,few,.,CASSSPRGRDHEQFF,TGTGCCAGCAGCTCCCCAAGGGGGAGAGATCACGAGCAGTTCTTC
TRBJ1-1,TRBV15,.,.,CATSTVWPRGTEAFF,TGTGCCACCAGCACCGTGTGGCCTCGCGGCACTGAAGCTTTCTTT
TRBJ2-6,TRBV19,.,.,CASSMMGSAGANVLTF,TGTGCCAGTAGTATGATGGGGAGCGCCGGGGCCAACGTCCTGACTTTC
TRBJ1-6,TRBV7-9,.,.,CASSLHRDSPLHF,TGTGCCAGCAGCTTACACAGAGATTCACCCCTCCACTTT
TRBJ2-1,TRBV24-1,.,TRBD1,CATSMGQGALGEQFF,TGTGCCACCAGTATGGGACAGGGGGCATTGGGTGAGCAGTTCTTC
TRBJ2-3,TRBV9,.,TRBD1,CASSAGDRGRDTQYF,TGTGCCAGCAGCGCCGGGGACAGGGGACGGGATACGCAGTATTTT
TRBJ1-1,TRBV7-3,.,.,CASSRRQNTEAFF,TGTGCCAGCAGCCGTAGACAGAACACTGAAGCTTTCTTT
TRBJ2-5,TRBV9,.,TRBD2,CASSVSSGGGETQYF,TGTGCCAGCAGCGTATCTAGCGGGGGTGGAGAGACCCAGTACTTC
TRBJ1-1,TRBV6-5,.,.,CASTLYPDGGTEAFF,TGTGCCAGCACCTTATATCCGGACGGCGGGACTGAAGCTTTCTTT
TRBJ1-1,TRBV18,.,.,CASSRTDSMNTEAFF,TGTGCCAGCTCACGCACCGACAGCATGAACACTGAAGCTTTCTTT
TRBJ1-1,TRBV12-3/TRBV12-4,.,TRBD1,CASSRTGMVEAFF,TGTGCCAGCAGTCGGACAGGGATGGTTGAAGCTTTCTTT
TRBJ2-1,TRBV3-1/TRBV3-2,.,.,CASSRGTNNNEQFF,TGTGCCAGCAGTCGCGGGACCAATAACAATGAGCAGTTCTTC
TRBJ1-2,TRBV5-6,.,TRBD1,CASSSYRGQGLYGYTF,TGTGCCAGCAGCTCCTACAGGGGGCAAGGCCTATATGGCTACACCTTC
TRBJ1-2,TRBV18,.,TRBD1,CASSTTLSGTEHGYTF,TGTGCCAGCTCAACCACCCTTTCCGGGACAGAACATGGCTACACCTTC
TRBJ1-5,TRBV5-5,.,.,CASSLAPGNSNQPQHF,TGTGCCAGCAGCTTGGCCCCCGGGAATAGCAATCAGCCCCAGCATTTT
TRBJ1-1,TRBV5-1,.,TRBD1,CASSRTGGTEAFF,TGCGCCAGCTCGAGGACAGGGGGGACTGAAGCTTTCTTT
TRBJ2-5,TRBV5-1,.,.,CASSLQGLGETQYF,TGCGCCAGCAGCTTGCAGGGGCTAGGGGAGACCCAGTACTTC
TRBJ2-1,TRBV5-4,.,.,CASSLGGVIGQFF,TGTGCCAGCAGCTTGGGTGGAGTAATAGGGCAGTTCTTC
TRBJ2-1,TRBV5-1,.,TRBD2,CASSPAGTSSYNEQFF,TGCGCCAGCAGCCCGGCAGGGACTAGCAGCTACAATGAGCAGTTCTTC
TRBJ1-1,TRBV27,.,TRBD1,CASSLSPYRGINQVDSMNTEAFF,TGTGCCAGCAGTTTATCGCCGTACAGGGGGATTAATCAGGTGGATTCCATGAACACTGAAGCTTTCTTT
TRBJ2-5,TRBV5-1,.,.,CASSLGTTQQETQYF,TGCGCCAGCAGCTTGGGAACGACTCAACAAGAGACCCAGTACTTC
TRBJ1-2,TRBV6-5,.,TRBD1,CASSPSRGRRYGYTF,TGTGCCAGCAGCCCGTCCAGGGGGCGGAGGTATGGCTACACCTTC
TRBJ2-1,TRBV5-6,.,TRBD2,CASSLIPAGYNEQFF,TGTGCCAGCAGCTTGATTCCAGCGGGGTACAATGAGCAGTTCTTC
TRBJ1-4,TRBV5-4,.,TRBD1,CASSPTGTGNEKLFF,TGTGCCAGCAGCCCAACCGGGACAGGGAATGAAAAACTGTTTTTT
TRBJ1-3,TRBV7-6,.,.,CASSLVGGTQAGNTIYF,TGTGCCAGCAGCTTAGTTGGAGGGACTCAAGCTGGAAACACCATATATTTT
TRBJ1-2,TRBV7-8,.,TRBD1,CASSSYRGSNYGYTF,TGTGCCAGCAGCTCGTACAGGGGTTCTAACTATGGCTACACCTTC
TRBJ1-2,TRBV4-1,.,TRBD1,CASSQDQDRRYGYTF,TGCGCCAGCAGCCAAGACCAGGACAGGAGATATGGCTACACCTTC
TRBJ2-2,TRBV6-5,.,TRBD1,CASRTGQGWAGELFF,TGTGCCAGCAGGACGGGACAGGGGTGGGCCGGGGAGCTGTTTTTT
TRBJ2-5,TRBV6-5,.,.,CASSYYSQETQYF,TGTGCCAGCAGTTATTACTCACAAGAGACCCAGTACTTC
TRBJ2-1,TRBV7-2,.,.,CASSLISGAVSYNEQFF,TGTGCCAGCAGCTTAATTTCGGGAGCGGTATCCTACAATGAGCAGTTCTTC
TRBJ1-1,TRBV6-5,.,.,CASSPLGREAFF,TGTGCCAGCAGTCCTCTGGGAAGGGAGGCTTTCTTT
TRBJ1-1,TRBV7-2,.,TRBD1,CASSSPGGRAFF,TGTGCCAGCAGCTCCCCAGGGGGTCGGGCTTTCTTT
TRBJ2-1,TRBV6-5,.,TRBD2,CASSYGTSGRSNEQFF,TGTGCCAGCAGTTACGGGACTAGCGGGAGGAGTAATGAGCAGTTCTTC
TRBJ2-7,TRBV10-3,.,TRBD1,CAISKSGQGYEQYF,TGTGCCATCAGTAAAAGCGGACAGGGCTACGAGCAGTACTTC
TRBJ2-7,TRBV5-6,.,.,CASSSLTAGSYF,TGTGCCAGCAGCTCCTTAACGGCGGGATCGTACTTC
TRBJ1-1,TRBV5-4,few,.,CASSELRGREAFF,TGTGCCAGCAGCGAATTACGGGGTAGAGAGGCTTTCTTT
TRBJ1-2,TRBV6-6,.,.,CASSPSGGSIGYTF,TGTGCCAGCAGTCCCTCGGGGGGTTCTATCGGCTACACCTTC
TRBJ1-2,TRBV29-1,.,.,CSVDSVWSGYTF,TGCAGCGTTGATTCCGTCTGGAGTGGCTACACCTTC
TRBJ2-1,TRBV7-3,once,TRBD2,CASSLEGTSGRFYNEQFF,TGTGCCAGCAGCTTAGAGGGGACTAGCGGGAGGTTCTACAATGAGCAGTTCTTC
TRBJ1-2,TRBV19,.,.,CASSSPPVVGYTF,TGTGCCAGTAGTTCCCCCCCAGTGGTGGGCTACACCTTC
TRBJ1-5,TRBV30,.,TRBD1,CAWRDAGTANQPQHF,TGTGCCTGGAGAGATGCTGGGACAGCAAATCAGCCCCAGCATTTT
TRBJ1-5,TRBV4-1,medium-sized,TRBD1,CASSLLPDRAGGPQHF,TGCGCCAGCAGCCTCCTACCAGACAGGGCGGGGGGGCCCCAGCATTTT
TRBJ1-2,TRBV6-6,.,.,CASTGQSSGYTF,TGTGCCAGCACGGGACAAAGTTCTGGCTACACCTTC
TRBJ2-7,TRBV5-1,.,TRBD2,CASSPYSSGSFYEQYF,TGCGCCAGCAGCCCGTATTCTAGCGGGAGTTTCTACGAGCAGTACTTC
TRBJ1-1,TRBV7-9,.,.,CASKSQGSNTEAFF,TGTGCCAGCAAATCCCAGGGATCGAACACTGAAGCTTTCTTT
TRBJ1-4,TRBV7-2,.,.,CASSHRSGATNEKLFF,TGTGCCAGCAGCCATCGTTCAGGGGCAACTAATGAAAAACTGTTTTTT
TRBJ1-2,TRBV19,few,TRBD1,CASRDTGDYGYTF,TGTGCCAGTAGGGACACAGGGGACTATGGCTACACCTTC